The rows below give T cell receptor beta chains drawn from one sample of a study of T cells in Graves' hyperthyroidism and ophthalmopathy. TCRdb fed the multiplex PCR reads into MiXCR, producing one record per CDR3 protein. The table shows about 350,000 distinct CDR3 sequences, with about 14% occurring only once. The sample taken for sequencing was blood. These receptor sequences come from a woman aged 30 to 39 with Graves' hyperthyroidism. CDR3s include the opening cysteine and the closing phenylalanine or tryptophan. A D gene is named only where the DNA matches it firmly. Only some rows state a clone size, as once, few, many or a class for expanded clones.

j_call d_call clone_size v_call cdr3_length cdr3_nt cdr3_aa
TRBJ2-7 TRBD2 few TRBV6-9 15 TGTGCCAGCAGTGGCAGGACTAGCGGGGGGTACGAGCAGTACTTC CASSGRTSGGYEQYF
TRBJ2-6 - few TRBV30 18 TGTGCCTGGAGTGTACAAGGCCTACACCTCTCTGGGGCCAACGTCCTGACTTTC CAWSVQGLHLSGANVLTF
TRBJ1-6 - few TRBV28 16 TGTGCCAGCGGACCCCTCCAGGGACGAGGGGATTCACCCCTCCACTTT CASGPLQGRGDSPLHF
TRBJ2-5 TRBD2 many TRBV20-1 15 TGCAGTGCTTCCGGGGGGATGGGACTCCAAGAGACCCAGTACTTC CSASGGMGLQETQYF
TRBJ2-7 TRBD2 many TRBV5-1 13 TGCGCCAGCAGCTCTAGCGGACCCTACGAGCAGTACTTC CASSSSGPYEQYF
TRBJ2-5 - many TRBV7-2 13 TGTGCCAGCAGCTTGGGACACCTAGAGACCCAGTACTTC CASSLGHLETQYF
TRBJ1-1 - few TRBV29-1 13 TGCAGCGTTGCGGGCAGGATGGGCACTGAAGCTTTCTTT CSVAGRMGTEAFF
TRBJ1-3 TRBD1 few TRBV7-6 19 TGTGCCAGCAGCTTCCAAGCCGGGACAGGGGGACTCTCTGGAAACACCATGTATTTT CASSFQAGTGGLSGNTMYF
TRBJ1-6 - - TRBV5-1 14 TGCGCCAGCAGCCCCGATGGGATGGATTCACCCCTCCACTTT CASSPDGMDSPLHF
TRBJ2-3 TRBD2 - TRBV24-1 14 TGTGCCACCACAGCGGGACGGAGCACAGATACGCAGTATTTT CATTAGRSTDTQYF
TRBJ2-1 - many TRBV7-9 16 TGTGCCAGCAGCTTGGGTGCGGGATTAGCCTACAATGAGCAGTTCTTC CASSLGAGLAYNEQFF
TRBJ1-4 - few TRBV27 13 TGTGCCAGCAGCAGCCCCCTTAATGAAAAACTGTTTTTT CASSSPLNEKLFF
TRBJ2-1 TRBD2 many TRBV29-1 14 TGCAGCGTCGATCGGACTAGCGGGGGAAATGAGCAGTTCTTC CSVDRTSGGNEQFF
TRBJ1-2 - many TRBV7-2 13 TGTGCCAGCAGCCCCCAACGGGGCTATGGCTACACCTTC CASSPQRGYGYTF
TRBJ2-7 - many TRBV7-6 15 TGTGCCAGCAGCTCCGGGGGCGGGCCATCCTACGAGCAGTACTTC CASSSGGGPSYEQYF
TRBJ2-5 - many TRBV24-1 15 TGTGCCACCAGTGATTCCAGGGGGGCTGGGGAGACCCAGTACTTC CATSDSRGAGETQYF
TRBJ1-1 - many TRBV6-1 15 TGTGCCAGCAGTGAATTGGGAGGTGGGGATCAGGAAGCTTTCTTT CASSELGGGDQEAFF
TRBJ2-1 TRBD2 - TRBV19 15 TGTGCCAGTAGTATCGTAAGCGGGAGGGGAAATGAGCAGTTCTTC CASSIVSGRGNEQFF
TRBJ2-5 TRBD2 - TRBV4-1 14 TGCGCCAGCAGCGTAAGCGGACTAGCGGAGACCCAGTACTTC CASSVSGLAETQYF
TRBJ2-2 - few TRBV7-9 16 TGTGCCAGCAGCTTAGTGTGGCTTCCGAACACCGGGGAGCTGTTTTTT CASSLVWLPNTGELFF
TRBJ1-2 - few TRBV7-9 13 TGTGCCAGCGGGTTTGTGTCGGGGCATGGCTACACCTTC CASGFVSGHGYTF
TRBJ2-3 - - TRBV7-8 17 TGTGCCAGCAGCTTTGGTCGAGGGGCCCTAAGCACAGATACGCAGTATTTT CASSFGRGALSTDTQYF
TRBJ1-1 TRBD1 many TRBV10-3 13 TGTGCCATCAGTGGGTACAGGGGGCCTGAAGCTTTCTTT CAISGYRGPEAFF
TRBJ2-4 TRBD1 many TRBV6-1 15 TGTGCCAGCAGTCAGACAGGGGTGGGGGAAAACATTCAGTACTTC CASSQTGVGENIQYF
TRBJ2-3 - many TRBV11-1 13 TGTGCCAGCAAAGCGACAGTGACTGATACGCAGTATTTT CASKATVTDTQYF
TRBJ1-2 TRBD1 few TRBV6-1 15 TGTGCCAGCAGTGCCAGGGACAGCACTAACTATGGCTACACCTTC CASSARDSTNYGYTF
TRBJ2-1 TRBD2 many TRBV10-3 12 TGTGCCACTAGCGGGAGTAACAATGAGCAGTTCTTC CATSGSNNEQFF
TRBJ1-1 - - TRBV5-1 12 TGCGCCAGCTCCGAGACAGCCACTGAAGCTTTCTTT CASSETATEAFF
TRBJ1-2 - - TRBV7-9 14 TGTGCCAGCAGCTCCCGGGACGGTTCCTATGGCTACACCTTC CASSSRDGSYGYTF
TRBJ1-5 - many TRBV28 23 TGTGCCAGCAGTGCCCCCGGGGGTGGGGGCCATGGAACCGCGGCAAATAGCAATCAGCCCCAGCATTTT CASSAPGGGGHGTAANSNQPQHF
TRBJ2-5 TRBD2 many TRBV12-3/TRBV12-4 15 TGTGCCAGCAGCTATAGCGGGAGGAAGCAAGAGACCCAGTACTTC CASSYSGRKQETQYF
TRBJ2-1 TRBD2 once TRBV27 15 TGTGCCAGCAGTCCCCAGGGACTAGTCGTCAATGAGCAGTTCTTC CASSPQGLVVNEQFF
TRBJ2-3 TRBD2 many TRBV7-2 14 TGTGCCAGCAGCTCCGGGACTAGTACGGATACGCAGTATTTT CASSSGTSTDTQYF
TRBJ2-1 - - TRBV11-2 14 TGTGCCAGCAATACCGGGGGTTTGGGCGATGAGCAGTTCTTC CASNTGGLGDEQFF
TRBJ2-5 - - TRBV7-9 15 TGTGCCAGCAGCTTAGTTCGACCGATTGACGAGACCCAGTACTTC CASSLVRPIDETQYF
TRBJ2-7 TRBD2 - TRBV7-2 15 TGTGCCAGCAGCTCAGGGGGACTAGCGGCCTACGAGCAGTACTTC CASSSGGLAAYEQYF
TRBJ2-2 TRBD1 many TRBV6-1 17 TGTGCCAGCAGCCCCCGGGTTGTGACAGGGGCCACCGGGGAGCTGTTTTTT CASSPRVVTGATGELFF
TRBJ1-6 TRBD1 many TRBV2 15 TGTGCCAGCAGTACAGGGGAAACCTATAATTCACCCCTCCACTTT CASSTGETYNSPLHF
TRBJ2-1 - many TRBV28 16 TGTGCCAGCAGTTTTTTCCCGGGACCTTCCTACAATGAGCAGTTCTTC CASSFFPGPSYNEQFF
TRBJ2-5 - many TRBV7-8 15 TGTGCCAGCAGCCGAGAATTTACACCCCAAGAGACCCAGTACTTC CASSREFTPQETQYF
TRBJ1-1 TRBD1 many TRBV28 14 TGTGCCAGCAGTTTATCGGGCGGGACAGGACGAGCTTTCTTT CASSLSGGTGRAFF
TRBJ1-1 TRBD1 few TRBV5-1 17 TGCGCCAGCAGCTTAGAAGAGGGGGACAGATCGAACACTGAAGCTTTCTTT CASSLEEGDRSNTEAFF
TRBJ1-4 - few TRBV7-9 16 TGTGCCAGCAGCTTAGGATCGGGACTGATTAATGAAAAACTGTTTTTT CASSLGSGLINEKLFF
TRBJ2-2 TRBD1 few TRBV20-1 16 TGCAGTGCTAGAGACCCCCGGACAGGGAACACCGGGGAGCTGTTTTTT CSARDPRTGNTGELFF
TRBJ1-4 - few TRBV20-1 15 TGCAGTGCTAGACCCCCTCGCAGAGGAAGTGAAAAACTGTTTTTT CSARPPRRGSEKLFF
TRBJ2-7 TRBD2 many TRBV28 16 TGTGCCAGCAGCGACACCGGGACTAGCGGAACCTACGAGCAGTACTTC CASSDTGTSGTYEQYF
TRBJ2-2 - few TRBV29-1 12 TGCAGCGTTGGAGAGTGGGCCGGGGAGCTGTTTTTT CSVGEWAGELFF
TRBJ1-5 - - TRBV15 17 TGTGCCACCAGCAGAGATTCCAACGGCTTTCGCAATCAGCCCCAGCATTTT CATSRDSNGFRNQPQHF
TRBJ2-3 TRBD2 many TRBV24-1 15 TGTGCCACCAGTGAAGTTAGCGGGAGAAGCGATACGCAGTATTTT CATSEVSGRSDTQYF